This TCR beta chain was found in a study of blood T cell repertoires in COVID-19. Looking at the study overall: COVID-19 samples collected from the United States, Italy and Spain covered acute and convalescent phases. T cells, B-cell-depleted T cells, or PBMCs provided the cDNA or gDNA that served as material.

In the authors' methods: Amplification with reference gene primers provided the estimates of nucleated cell counts. Using immunoSEQ multiplex PCR, the repertoire was profiled, and TCRdb retains in-frame clones only, with some absent. That table supplies the V and J calls and clone size; D and trimming were determined from the DNA. The sample shows 50,000 or so clones, about three quarters of them seen only once. Germline trimming cut 3 bases from V and 6 bases from J; bases unmatched to any gene: 13. Germline assignment: CDR1 LGHNA and CDR2 YSLEER. The CDR3 is made up of 17 amino acids. Material: peripheral blood. The chain combines TRBV4-3 with TRBJ2-2, with 7 positions matching TRBD2. The clonotype comes from a human donor with active or convalescent COVID-19. The donor label of this sample is uncertain. The CDR3 bases are TGCGCCAGCAGCCACGGAGGTGCGGCACGGGAGGCCGGGGAGCTGTTTTTT. Translating gives CASSHGGAAREAGELFF.